The 5 T cell receptor beta chains presented below share a single source sample, sequenced in a study of identical twins. TCRdb analysed the 5' RACE reads with MiXCR anew, one entry per CDR3 protein. This sample has a few hundred thousand distinct CDR3 sequences, with under 20% found just once. The source material was naive T cells sorted from blood. Source of these receptors: a man aged 50 to 60 in good health.

This clonotype occurred many times. V is TRBV29-1 and J is TRBJ2-3, with D possibly matching TRBD2 (6 bases). V dropped 5 bases and J dropped 7 bases, with 10 bases sitting between them. There are 11 residues in the CDR3. Looked up from germline, CDR1 is SQVTM and CDR2 is ANQGSEA. The chain's CDR3 is CSVYGGNTQYF. As DNA, the CDR3 is TGCAGCGTTTATGGGGGGAATACGCAGTATTTT.

This clonotype showed up just a few times. The V gene is TRBV4-2, the J gene TRBJ1-1; a weak D match, TRBD1 (6 bases). Germline lookup yields CDR1 LGHNA and CDR2 YNFKEQ. The germline V and J ends were trimmed by 0 bases and 4 bases, with 15 bases remaining between them. This CDR3 has 16 amino acids. This chain's CDR3 is CASSQEIWGARTEAFF. The CDR3 bases are TGTGCCAGCAGCCAAGAGATTTGGGGGGCGCGCACTGAAGCTTTCTTT.

V usage is TRBV5-5 and J usage is TRBJ2-1, with unresolved D. In germline, CDR1 is SGHKS, CDR2 YYEKEE (reference sequence). This CDR3 is built from 15 residues. V was trimmed by 4 bases and J by 0 bases, leaving 11 bases between them. DNA of the CDR3: TGTGCCAGCAGCCCGTTTACCAGCTCCTACAATGAGCAGTTCTTC. This gives the protein CASSPFTSSYNEQFF.

V is TRBV28 and J is TRBJ2-5, with D hard to call. The CDR3 is 15 amino acids. Between the trimmed V and J ends, which lost 6 bases and 2 bases, there was a span of 16 bases. Germline lookup yields CDR1 MDHEN and CDR2 SYDVKM. CDR3 nucleotide sequence: TGTGCCAGCAGGAGCGAATGGGGAACTCAAGAGACCCAGTACTTC. It specifies CASRSEWGTQETQYF. Combining the CDR3 with reference TRBV28 and TRBJ2-5 gives the whole variable domain DVKVTQSSRYLVKRTGEKVFLECVQDMDHENMFWYRQDPGLGLRLIYFSYDVKMKEKGDIPEGYSVSREKKERFSLILESASTNQTSMYLCASRSEWGTQETQYFGPGTRLLVL.

This clonotype was seen only a few times. This chain connects TRBV6-6 to TRBJ1-2; D is perhaps TRBD1 (5 bases). Trimming removed 6 bases from V and 3 bases from J, with 5 bases in between. CDR1 and CDR2 (germline): MNHNY, SVGAGI (reference sequence). The CDR3 extends over 11 amino acids. The CDR3 coding sequence is TGTGCCAGCAGGGGGGACTATGGCTACACCTTC. This translates into CASRGDYGYTF.